Reported below is one T cell receptor beta chain. This sample also contains other DNA sequences that code for the same CDR3. This record comes from a study of siplizumab effects on memory and regulatory T cells. Here immunoSEQ multiplex PCR was the method, and the copy in TCRdb shows in-frame clones only, minus some. The sample records 100,000 or so clones, 93% being singletons. There are 11 residues in the CDR3. Trimming removed 6 bases from V and 7 bases from J; junction bases left unmatched: 3. Per germline, CDR1 SQVTM and CDR2 ANQGSEA. Specimen: CD4+ T cells sorted from blood. The origin of this receptor is a human donor in good health. The chain combines TRBV29-1 with TRBJ2-7, with TRBD1 matching 10 bases. The CDR3 spells CSVGDRGEQYF. CDR3 DNA sequence: TGCAGCGTAGGGGACAGGGGAGAGCAGTACTTC.